This T cell receptor beta chain was profiled in a study of long-term antiretroviral therapy in people with HIV. Study as a whole: It was about a decade before the 2015 immediate-ART recommendation that the earliest samples were taken.

Version v3.0 of the immunoSEQ assay was performed at survey level. TCRdb's copy holds only in-frame clones and misses some; the assay was immunoSEQ multiplex PCR. The sample consists of 30,000 or so clones, over 90% of them appearing once. The receptor comes from a woman between 40 and 55 years old with HIV. The specimen was unsorted PBMCs, collected around 6.3 years after starting antiretroviral therapy.

The CDR3 is CASSRGQQPQHF. The CDR3 DNA reads TGTGCCAGTTCCAGGGGGCAACAGCCCCAGCATTTT. The chain uses TRBV19 and TRBJ1-5; 8 nucleotides align to TRBD1. CDR3 length: 12 residues. J gave up 7 bases and V 8 bases, and 4 bases lay outside the gene matches. In germline, CDR1 is LNHDA, CDR2 SQIVND (reference sequence).